The T cell receptor (beta chain) described here comes from a study of T cell changes during pregnancy in multiple sclerosis. Clones were read by immunoSEQ multiplex PCR, and TCRdb kept only the in-frame ones, dropping some. The table has 30,000 to 40,000 clones, 90% seen once. CDR1 and CDR2 from the germline V gene are LGHNA and YNFKEQ. This CDR3 is built from 15 residues. After removal of 1 base from V and 3 bases from J, the junction contained 4 bases not matched to a gene. The V gene is TRBV4-2, the J gene TRBJ2-7, with 9 bases matching TRBD2. Sequenced here: CD4+ T cells from peripheral blood mononuclear cells, sampled in the second trimester of pregnancy. This receptor was identified in a female donor with multiple sclerosis, enrolled in a pregnancy study. The CDR3: CASSQGLAANYEQYF. In DNA, the CDR3 is TGTGCCAGCAGCCAAGGACTAGCGGCGAACTACGAGCAGTACTTC.